A selection of T cell receptor beta chains follows, all from one sample in a study of technical replicates of blood from a few donors. Sequencing was performed with immunoSEQ multiplex PCR; in TCRdb, only in-frame clones are kept and a portion is missing. The sample carries 75,000 to 95,000 clones, approximately 95% recorded once. Material for sequencing was T cells isolated from PBMCs. These receptor sequences come from a human donor in good health. The CDR3 runs from the conserved cysteine through the conserved F or W. Each record gives: J gene, clone size, D gene, V gene, CDR3 DNA, CDR3 protein. D genes are given only for firm matches. Size values are once, few and many counts, or a class for expanded clones, and some rows have none.

>TRBJ2-2|NA|NA|TRBV6-5
TGTGCCAGCAGTTATTCTTTGGGCACGAACACCGGGGAGCTGTTTTTT
CASSYSLGTNTGELFF
>TRBJ2-1|NA|TRBD2|TRBV5-1
TGCGCCAGCAGCTGGACTAGCGGGAGTGGGAATGAGCAGTTCTTC
CASSWTSGSGNEQFF
>TRBJ2-2|NA|NA|TRBV2
TGTGCCAGCAGACCGGGACTCGTCGCTTACGCGAACACCGGGGAGCTGTTTTTT
CASRPGLVAYANTGELFF
>TRBJ2-6|once|NA|TRBV2
TGTGCCAGCAGTGAGAATTCGGTCTACTCTGGGGCCAACGTCCTGACTTTC
CASSENSVYSGANVLTF
>TRBJ2-3|NA|NA|TRBV10-1
TGCGCCAGCAGTGAGTCCGGCACAGATACGCAGTATTTT
CASSESGTDTQYF
>TRBJ2-1|NA|NA|TRBV13
TGTGCCAGCAGCTTACAGCTAGCTATGGGCGATGAGCAGTTCTTC
CASSLQLAMGDEQFF
>TRBJ1-1|NA|TRBD1|TRBV7-8
TGTGCCAGCAGTTCAGCAGGGGGCGGAGGCACTGAAGCTTTCTTT
CASSSAGGGGTEAFF
>TRBJ2-6|NA|TRBD2|TRBV6-4
TGTGCCAGCAGTGGGACTAGCGGGGGTGGGGCCAACGTCCTGACTTTC
CASSGTSGGGANVLTF
>TRBJ2-1|NA|TRBD1|TRBV25-1
TGTGCCAGCAGGGGAACACAGGGGTCGAGCCTTTACAATGAGCAGTTCTTC
CASRGTQGSSLYNEQFF
>TRBJ2-1|NA|NA|TRBV9
TGTGCCAGCAGCGTAGGGCTAGTTTCCTACAATGAGCAGTTCTTC
CASSVGLVSYNEQFF
>TRBJ2-5|once|NA|TRBV6-4
TGTGCCAGCAAAGGACTTTGCAGGGAGACCCAGTACTTC
CASKGLCRETQYF
>TRBJ2-1|NA|NA|TRBV21-1
TGTGCCAGCAGGAGGCACCACAATGAGCAGTTCTTC
CASRRHHNEQFF
>TRBJ2-1|NA|NA|TRBV19
TGTGCCAGTACCAACTCAGGGGTGGTGAAGGGCCTCTCCTACAATGAGCAGTTCTTC
CASTNSGVVKGLSYNEQFF
>TRBJ2-7|NA|TRBD2|TRBV5-1
TGCGCCAGCAGCCCTAACAAGGCTAGCGGCTACGAGCAGTACTTC
CASSPNKASGYEQYF
>TRBJ1-2|few|NA|TRBV16
TGTGCCAGCAGCCAAGGACGGGAATATGGCTACACCTTC
CASSQGREYGYTF
>TRBJ2-2|NA|TRBD2|TRBV9
TGTGCCAGCACCCTTGGGGAGCGGGAGAACACCGGGGAGCTGTTTTTT
CASTLGERENTGELFF
>TRBJ2-2|NA|NA|TRBV7-6
TGTGCCAGCAGCTTACCGCCGGACTCCTACACCGGGGAGCTGTTTTTT
CASSLPPDSYTGELFF